This T cell receptor (beta chain) was recorded in a study of shared clonotypes between healthy human individuals. In the original processing: ImmunoSEQ yielded junction-only sequences lacking quality scores, so filtering differed. Method: immunoSEQ multiplex PCR; TCRdb's copy keeps in-frame clones and lacks some. Clone size and V and J calls were adopted from that table, with D and trimming inferred from the DNA. The profile covers about 2 million clones, with about 95% appearing a single time and more than 0.95% taken by the ten largest. Notes on the study in general: Compared with clonotypes that all four donors shared, non-shared clonotypes had lower generation probabilities. Sequencing depth was predicted to influence how clonotypes are shared among donors.

Comments on this clone: Its matching antigen is unknown.

CD45RO-negative, CCR7-positively selected cells formed the naive CD8 fraction, excluding terminally differentiated effector memory CD45RA+ cells. Donors were healthy HIV-negative adults without recent acute infections or vaccinations. Sequencing used naive CD8+ T cells sorted from blood. This clonotype was obtained from a young man in good health.

The CDR3 coding sequence is TGTGCCAGCAGCTTAGTCTGGCGGGGGGAACCGGCCTACGAGCAGTACTTC. Translation: CASSLVWRGEPAYEQYF. V and J are TRBV7-9 and TRBJ2-7; 8 bases are shared with TRBD2. The CDR3 has 17 amino acids. Germline values: CDR1 SEHNR, CDR2 FQNEAQ (reference sequence). V lost 1 base and J lost 2; bases outside the gene matches: 10.